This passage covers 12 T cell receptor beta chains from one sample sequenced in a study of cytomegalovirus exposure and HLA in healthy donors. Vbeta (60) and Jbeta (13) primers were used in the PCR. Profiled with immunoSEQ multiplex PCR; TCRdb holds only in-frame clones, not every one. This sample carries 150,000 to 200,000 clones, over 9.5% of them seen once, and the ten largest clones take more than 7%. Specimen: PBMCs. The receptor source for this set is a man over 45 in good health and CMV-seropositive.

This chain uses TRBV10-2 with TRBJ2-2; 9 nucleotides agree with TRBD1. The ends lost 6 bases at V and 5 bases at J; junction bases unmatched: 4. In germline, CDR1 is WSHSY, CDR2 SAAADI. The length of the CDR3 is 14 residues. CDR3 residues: CASRGQGWTGELFF. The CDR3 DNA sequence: TGCGCCAGCAGAGGACAGGGGTGGACCGGGGAGCTGTTTTTT.

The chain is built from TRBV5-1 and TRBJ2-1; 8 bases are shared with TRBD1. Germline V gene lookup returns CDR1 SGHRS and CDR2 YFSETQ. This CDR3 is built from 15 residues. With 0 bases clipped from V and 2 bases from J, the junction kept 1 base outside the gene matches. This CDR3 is CASSLGGQAYNEQFF. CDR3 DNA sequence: TGCGCCAGCAGCTTGGGGGGACAGGCCTACAATGAGCAGTTCTTC.

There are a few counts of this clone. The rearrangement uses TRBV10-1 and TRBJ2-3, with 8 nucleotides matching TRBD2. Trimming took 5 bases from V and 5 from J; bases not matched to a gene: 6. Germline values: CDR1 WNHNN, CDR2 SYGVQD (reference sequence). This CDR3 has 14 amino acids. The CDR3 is CASSPGGGRDTQYF. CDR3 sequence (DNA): TGCGCCAGCAGTCCGGGGGGGGGTAGAGATACGCAGTATTTT.

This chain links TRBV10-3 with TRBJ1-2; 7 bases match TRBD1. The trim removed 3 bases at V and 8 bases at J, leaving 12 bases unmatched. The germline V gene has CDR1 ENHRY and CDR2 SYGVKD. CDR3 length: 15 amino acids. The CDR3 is CAISDPGQAERGYTF. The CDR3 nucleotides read TGTGCCATCAGTGACCCCGGACAGGCCGAGCGGGGCTACACCTTC.

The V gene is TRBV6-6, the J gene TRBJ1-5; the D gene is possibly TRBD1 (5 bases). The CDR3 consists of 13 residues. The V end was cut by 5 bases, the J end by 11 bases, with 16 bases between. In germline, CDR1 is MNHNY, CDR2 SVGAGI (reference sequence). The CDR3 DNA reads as TGTGCCAGCAGTCCGGGACTCTCTCAAGCCCAGCATTTT. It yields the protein CASSPGLSQAQHF.

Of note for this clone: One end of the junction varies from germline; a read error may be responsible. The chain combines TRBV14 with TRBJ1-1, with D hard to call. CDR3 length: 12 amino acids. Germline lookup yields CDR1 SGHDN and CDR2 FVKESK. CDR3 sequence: CAGSQPPGKAFF. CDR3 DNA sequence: TGTGCCGGCAGCCAACCACCGGGGAAAGCTTTCTTT. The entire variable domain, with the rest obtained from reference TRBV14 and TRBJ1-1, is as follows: EAGVTQFPSHSVIEKGQTVTLRCDPISGHDNLYWYRRVMGKEIKFLLHFVKESKQDESGMPNNRFLAERTGGTYSTLKVQPAELEDSGVYFCAGSQPPGKAFFGQGTRLTVV.

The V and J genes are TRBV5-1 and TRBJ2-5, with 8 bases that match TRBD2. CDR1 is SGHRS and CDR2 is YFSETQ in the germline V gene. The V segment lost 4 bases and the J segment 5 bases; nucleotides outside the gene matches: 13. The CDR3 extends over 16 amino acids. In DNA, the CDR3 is TGCGCCAGCAGCGTCGGGACCTCCGGCGGGGGGGAGACCCAGTACTTC. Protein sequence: CASSVGTSGGGETQYF.

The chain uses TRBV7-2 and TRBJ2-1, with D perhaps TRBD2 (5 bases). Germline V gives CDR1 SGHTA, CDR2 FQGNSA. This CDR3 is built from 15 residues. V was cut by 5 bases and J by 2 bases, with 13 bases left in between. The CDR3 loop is CASSLDQRPYNEQFF. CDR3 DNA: TGTGCCAGCAGCCTCGATCAGCGGCCCTACAATGAGCAGTTCTTC.

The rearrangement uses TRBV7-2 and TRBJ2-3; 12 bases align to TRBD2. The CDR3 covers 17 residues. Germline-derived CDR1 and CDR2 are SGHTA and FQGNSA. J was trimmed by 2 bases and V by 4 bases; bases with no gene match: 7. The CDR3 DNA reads TGTGCCAGCAGCTCCGGCACTAGCGGGGGGATCACAGATACGCAGTATTTT. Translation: CASSSGTSGGITDTQYF.

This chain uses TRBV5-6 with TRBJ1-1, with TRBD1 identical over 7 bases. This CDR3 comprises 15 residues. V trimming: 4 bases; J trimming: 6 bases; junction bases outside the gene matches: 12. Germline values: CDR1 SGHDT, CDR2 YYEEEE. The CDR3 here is CASSQRMTGYAEAFF. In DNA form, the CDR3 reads TGTGCCAGCAGCCAAAGAATGACAGGGTACGCTGAAGCTTTCTTT.

CDR3 amino acids: CASSAQGDGYTF. In DNA, the CDR3 is TGTGCCAGCAGTGCGCAGGGGGATGGCTACACCTTC. This chain joins TRBV27 and TRBJ1-2, with TRBD1 matching over 7 bases. The CDR3 consists of 12 residues. Germline CDR1 and CDR2: MNHEY and SMNVEV (reference sequence). V shed 5 bases, J shed 6 bases, and the junction held 3 bases outside the gene matches.

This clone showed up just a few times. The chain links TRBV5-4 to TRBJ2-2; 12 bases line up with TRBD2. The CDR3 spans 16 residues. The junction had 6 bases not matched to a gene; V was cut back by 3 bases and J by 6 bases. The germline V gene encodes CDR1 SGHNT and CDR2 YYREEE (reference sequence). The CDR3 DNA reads TGTGCCAGCAGCTCTGCTCTAGCGGGGGGGTCCGGGGAGCTGTTTTTT. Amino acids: CASSSALAGGSGELFF.